The count of the clone carrying this T cell receptor (beta chain) is one. Its antigen remains unidentified. The sample originates from a study of CD4 T cells in relation to SARS-CoV-2 and coronaviruses. The wider study: The restricting HLA molecule for shared crossreactive spike epitopes was mapped.

Naive and memory CD4+ T cell DNA was deep-sequenced without culture. Repertoires were generated with immunoSEQ multiplex PCR, while TCRdb's copy carries only in-frame clones and drops some. Among 30,000 to 45,000 clones listed, approximately 90% were seen once. Findings of the study overall: No crossreactivity against non-spike viral proteins was tested here.

This CDR3 has 15 amino acids. The germline V gene encodes CDR1 LGHNA and CDR2 YSLEER. The junction had 2 bases not matched to a gene; V was cut back by 1 base and J by 2 bases. The receptor was derived from an adult with COVID-19. The material sequenced was memory CD4+ T cells from PBMCs. The rearrangement joins TRBV4-3 to TRBJ2-1, with 7 bases fitting TRBD1. The CDR3 loop is CASSQGQGTYNEQFF. The CDR3 nucleotides read TGCGCCAGCAGCCAAGGACAGGGCACCTACAATGAGCAGTTCTTC.